The present TCR beta chain was sequenced within a study of technical replicates of blood from a handful of donors. Generated by immunoSEQ multiplex PCR, the TCRdb table keeps only in-frame clones and is missing some. The repertoire holds tens of thousands of clones, 95% to 98% seen once, with around 0.15% in the top ten. The sample was T cells isolated from PBMCs. The origin of this receptor is a human donor in good health.

The CDR3 loop reads CASSLAGGEQYF. The CDR3 DNA is TGCGCCAGCAGCTTGGCCGGAGGCGAGCAGTACTTC. The chain is built from TRBV5-1 and TRBJ2-7, with TRBD2 as a possible D gene (5 bases). The V gene's germline CDR1 is SGHRS and CDR2 YFSETQ. CDR3 size: 12 residues. V lost 0 bases to trimming and J lost 6 bases, with 7 bases between them.